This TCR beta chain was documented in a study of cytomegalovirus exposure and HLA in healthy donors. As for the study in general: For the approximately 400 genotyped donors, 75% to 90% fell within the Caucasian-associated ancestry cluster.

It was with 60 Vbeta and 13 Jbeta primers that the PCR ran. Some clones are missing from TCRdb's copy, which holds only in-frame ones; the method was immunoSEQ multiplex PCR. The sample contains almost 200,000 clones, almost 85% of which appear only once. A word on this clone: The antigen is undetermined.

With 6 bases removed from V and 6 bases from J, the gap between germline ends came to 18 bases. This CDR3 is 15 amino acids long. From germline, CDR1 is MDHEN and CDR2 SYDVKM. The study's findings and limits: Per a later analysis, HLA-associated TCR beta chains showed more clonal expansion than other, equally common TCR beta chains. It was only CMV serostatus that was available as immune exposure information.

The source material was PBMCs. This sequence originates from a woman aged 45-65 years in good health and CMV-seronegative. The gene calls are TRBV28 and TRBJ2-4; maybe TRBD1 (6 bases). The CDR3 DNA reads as TGTGCCAGCAGACCGAATCACAGGGTATCAAACATTCAGTACTTC. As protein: CASRPNHRVSNIQYF.